This passage covers 32 T cell receptor beta chains from one sample sequenced in a study of cytomegalovirus exposure and HLA in healthy donors. PCR primers comprised 60 Vbeta and 13 Jbeta primers. This table comes from immunoSEQ multiplex PCR, and its TCRdb copy is limited to in-frame clones, with some not included. This listing includes tens of thousands of clones. Sequenced: PBMCs. The receptors come from a man aged 25-45 years in good health and CMV-seropositive.

The chain recombines TRBV7-9 with TRBJ2-1; D not resolved. CDR1 and CDR2 from the germline V gene are SEHNR and FQNEAQ (reference sequence). The CDR3 totals 15 residues. Between the trimmed V and J ends, which lost 3 bases and 0 bases, there was a span of 9 bases. The CDR3 DNA is TGTGCCAGCAGCTTCGTCAGGTTCTCCTACAATGAGCAGTTCTTC. Residues: CASSFVRFSYNEQFF.

J is TRBJ2-3 and V is TRBV7-9; TRBD2 aligns across 9 bases. From germline, CDR1 is SEHNR and CDR2 FQNEAQ (reference sequence). This CDR3 has 16 residues. With V trimmed by 4 bases and J by 0 bases, 5 bases remained unmatched. The CDR3 sequence: CASSSRAGGSTDTQYF. The CDR3 DNA sequence: TGTGCCAGCAGCTCGAGAGCGGGGGGAAGCACAGATACGCAGTATTTT.

The V and J genes are TRBV6-6 and TRBJ1-5; D ambiguous. The CDR3 is 12 residues long. V lost 8 bases and J lost 0, with 5 bases in between. Germline CDR1 MNHNY, CDR2 SVGAGI (reference sequence). The CDR3 DNA reads TGTGCCAGCGAGGGTAGCAATCAGCCCCAGCATTTT. Its translation is CASEGSNQPQHF.

The gene calls are TRBV30 and TRBJ2-3; weak D call: TRBD1 (5 bases). The CDR3 extends over 16 amino acids. Germline V CDR1 and CDR2: GTSNPN, SVGIG (reference sequence). V was shortened by 0 bases and J by 0 bases, with 13 bases between the two germline ends. In nucleotides, the CDR3 is TGTGCCTGGAGTGTAAGGATGGGGCGTAGCACAGATACGCAGTATTTT. Amino acids: CAWSVRMGRSTDTQYF.

The chain uses TRBV6-1 and TRBJ2-7; D call uncertain. V lost 1 base, J lost 0 bases, and 7 bases lay in between. This CDR3 has 14 amino acids. From germline, CDR1 is MNHNS and CDR2 SASEGT. This CDR3 reads CASSEEAVSYEQYF. DNA for the CDR3: TGTGCCAGCAGTGAAGAGGCGGTCTCCTACGAGCAGTACTTC.

This sequence joins TRBV30 and TRBJ1-4; D gene uncertain. Germline V gives CDR1 GTSNPN, CDR2 SVGIG (reference sequence). CDR3 length: 13 residues. V lost 1 base to trimming and J lost 4 bases, with 7 bases between them. CDR3 protein: CAWSEAFNEKLFF. CDR3 DNA: TGTGCCTGGAGTGAAGCGTTTAATGAAAAACTGTTTTTT.

The V and J genes are TRBV4-1 and TRBJ2-2, with D tentatively TRBD1 (7 bases). CDR1 is MGHRA, CDR2 YSYEKL, per germline. Between the trimmed V and J ends, which lost 5 bases and 8 bases, there was a span of 18 bases. There are 15 residues in the CDR3. Here the CDR3 DNA reads TGCGCCAGCAGCTCCCGACAGGGAGGAGCGGGGGAGCTGTTTTTT. As protein: CASSSRQGGAGELFF.

The chain combines TRBV9 with TRBJ1-4, with 10 bases aligning to TRBD1. Trimming took 0 bases from V and 4 from J; bases not matched to a gene: 3. This CDR3 is built from 16 residues. CDR1 and CDR2 from the germline V gene are SGDLS and YYNGEE. The DNA for the CDR3 is TGTGCCAGCAGCGTAGAGGGGACAGGGGTTAATGAAAAACTGTTTTTT. It is translated as CASSVEGTGVNEKLFF.

The V gene is TRBV27, the J gene TRBJ2-7, with TRBD1 matching 7 bases. The junction had 9 bases not matched to a gene; V was cut back by 5 bases and J by 2 bases. The CDR3 length is 15 residues. Germline V gene data show CDR1 as MNHEY and CDR2 as SMNVEV (reference sequence). The CDR3 region has the DNA TGTGCCAGCAGTCCCTACAGGGGACACACCTACGAGCAGTACTTC. Its translation: CASSPYRGHTYEQYF.

This chain joins TRBV6-4 and TRBJ1-2; possibly TRBD1 for D (5 bases). V was trimmed by 2 bases and J by 4 bases, leaving 17 bases between them. Germline-derived CDR1 and CDR2 are MRHNA and SNTAGT. This CDR3 contains 16 residues. CDR3 bases: TGTGCCAGCAGTGACGCCCCAGGGTACGATCCCTATGGCTACACCTTC. Its protein product is CASSDAPGYDPYGYTF.

V usage is TRBV16 and J usage is TRBJ1-2, with 8 bases identical to TRBD1. J lost 2 bases, V lost 5 bases, and 1 base had no gene match. The germline CDR1 and CDR2 sequences are KGHSY and FQNENV. This CDR3 region has 13 residues. The CDR3 nucleotides are TGTGCCAGCAGCTGGACAGGGAACTATGGCTACACCTTC. Translation gives CASSWTGNYGYTF.

This chain connects TRBV4-1 to TRBJ2-1; 8 nucleotides agree with TRBD1. V lost 8 bases and J lost 3; bases outside the gene matches: 6. CDR3 length equals 14 residues. Per the germline V gene, CDR1 is MGHRA and CDR2 is YSYEKL. The CDR3 DNA is TGCGCCAGCCGACTAGACAGGGGCTACAATGAGCAGTTCTTC. It translates to CASRLDRGYNEQFF.

The chain is built from TRBV7-2 and TRBJ2-5; 7 nucleotides line up with TRBD1. The V segment lost 5 bases and the J segment 5 bases; nucleotides outside the gene matches: 8. The CDR3 extends over 14 amino acids. CDR1 SGHTA and CDR2 FQGNSA come from the germline V gene. This CDR3 is CASSLSQGLETQYF. The DNA of the CDR3 is TGTGCCAGCAGCCTATCACAGGGGCTGGAGACCCAGTACTTC.

The J gene is TRBJ2-5, the V gene TRBV7-9; D is ambiguous. Germline V gene sequence: CDR1 SEHNR, CDR2 FQNEAQ (reference sequence). The length of the CDR3 is 14 residues. Trimming removed 1 base at V and 1 base at J, with 7 bases between. CDR3 coding DNA: TGTGCCAGCAGCTTAGGCAGTGTCCAAGAGACCCAGTACTTC. Translating it yields CASSLGSVQETQYF.

This chain links TRBV30 with TRBJ2-7; D is perhaps TRBD1 (6 bases). The CDR3 covers 13 residues. Deletions cut 5 bases from V and 3 bases from J, with 14 bases between. CDR1 is GTSNPN and CDR2 is SVGIG in the germline V gene (reference sequence). The CDR3 region is CAWGPGHSYEQYF. DNA for the CDR3: TGTGCCTGGGGACCGGGACACAGCTACGAGCAGTACTTC. Full variable domain (rest looked up from reference TRBV30 and TRBJ2-7): SQTIHQWPATLVQPVGSPLSLECTVEGTSNPNLYWYRQAAGRGLQLLFYSVGIGQISSEVPQNLSASRPQDRQFILSSKKLLLSDSGFYLCAWGPGHSYEQYFGPGTRLTVT.

V and J are TRBV4-1 and TRBJ1-1; 7 nucleotides agree with TRBD1. The CDR3 contains 17 residues. Germline V gives CDR1 MGHRA, CDR2 YSYEKL. V dropped 4 bases and J dropped 1; count of bases not matched to a gene: 12. The CDR3 DNA is TGCGCCAGCAGCCGGCCCCTTACAGGGGCCACGAACACTGAAGCTTTCTTT. The encoded protein is CASSRPLTGATNTEAFF.

The chain carries TRBV6-5 and TRBJ1-1; 8 positions agree with TRBD1. The CDR3 extends over 14 amino acids. V gave up 2 bases and J gave up 6 bases; unmatched junction bases: 5. Per the germline V gene, CDR1 is MNHEY and CDR2 is SVGAGI. This CDR3 is CASSYGQGASEAFF. The CDR3 nucleotides are TGTGCCAGCAGTTACGGCCAGGGGGCGTCTGAAGCTTTCTTT.

J is TRBJ2-7 and V is TRBV10-3, with 10 bases that match TRBD2. The germline V gene has CDR1 ENHRY and CDR2 SYGVKD. Losses at the gene ends were 0 bases for V and 6 bases for J; bases not matched to a gene: 2. The CDR3 extends over 14 amino acids. CDR3 loop: CAISESGTSVEQYF. The CDR3 nucleotides read TGTGCCATCAGTGAGTCAGGGACTAGCGTCGAGCAGTACTTC.

The chain combines TRBV18 with TRBJ2-1; 10 positions match TRBD1. In germline, CDR1 is KGHSH, CDR2 LQKENI. With V trimmed by 2 bases and J by 7 bases, 8 bases remained unmatched. There are 16 residues in the CDR3. CDR3 amino acids: CASSPGQGGLSNEQFF. The CDR3 DNA reads TGTGCCAGCTCACCAGGACAGGGGGGCTTATCGAATGAGCAGTTCTTC.

The V and J genes are TRBV19 and TRBJ2-5; 8 bases align to TRBD1. This CDR3 has 14 amino acids. J lost 5 bases, V lost 3 bases, and 5 bases had no gene match. Germline-derived CDR1 and CDR2 are LNHDA and SQIVND (reference sequence). The CDR3 DNA follows: TGTGCCAGTAGTATTGACAGGGGAGAGGAGACCCAGTACTTC. Its translation: CASSIDRGEETQYF.

J is TRBJ2-1 and V is TRBV7-3, with D tentatively TRBD2 (5 bases). Trimming removed 2 bases at V and 6 bases at J, with 8 bases between. There are 13 residues in the CDR3. Germline lookup yields CDR1 SGHTA and CDR2 FQGTGA. In DNA form, the CDR3 reads TGTGCCAGCAGCTTAGGAGGCACCAATGAGCAGTTCTTC. Protein sequence: CASSLGGTNEQFF. Based on the CDR3 plus reference TRBV7-3 and TRBJ2-1, the full variable domain is GAGVSQTPSNKVTEKGKYVELRCDPISGHTALYWYRQSLGQGPEFLIYFQGTGAADDSGLPNDRFFAVRPEGSVSTLKIQRTERGDSAVYLCASSLGGTNEQFFGPGTRLTVL.

V gene TRBV30 combines with J gene TRBJ1-5; D is ambiguous. The CDR3 sequence is 15 residues long. CDR1 is GTSNPN, CDR2 SVGIG, per germline (reference sequence). The ends were cut back, 2 bases at V and 4 bases at J, with 15 bases in the middle. The CDR3 sequence is CAWSTVARGNQPQHF. CDR3 nucleotides: TGTGCCTGGAGTACTGTGGCAAGAGGGAATCAGCCCCAGCATTTT.

This chain uses TRBV30 with TRBJ1-2; D might be TRBD1 (5 bases). V shed 5 bases and J shed 8 bases, with 15 bases lying between them. The CDR3 runs to 12 residues. Germline CDR1 GTSNPN, CDR2 SVGIG (reference sequence). CDR3 DNA sequence: TGTGCCTGGTCCCAAGGGGTCCGAGGCTACACCTTC. This codes for CAWSQGVRGYTF.

The gene calls are TRBV18 and TRBJ1-1, with 7 bases aligning to TRBD1. The ends lost 2 bases at V and 3 bases at J; junction bases unmatched: 0. The CDR3 spans 13 residues. Looked up from germline, CDR1 is KGHSH and CDR2 is LQKENI. The CDR3 loop is CASSPGQDTEAFF. Written as DNA, the CDR3 is TGTGCCAGCTCACCAGGACAGGACACTGAAGCTTTCTTT.

This chain connects TRBV9 to TRBJ2-1; 11 positions match TRBD2. The CDR3 spans 16 residues. The V segment lost 0 bases and the J segment 6 bases; nucleotides outside the gene matches: 5. CDR1 and CDR2 (germline): SGDLS, YYNGEE. In DNA form, the CDR3 reads TGTGCCAGCAGCGTAGGGGCTAGCGGGGGGTTCAATGAGCAGTTCTTC. Encoded protein: CASSVGASGGFNEQFF. The full variable domain, in which reference TRBV9 and TRBJ2-1 provide the parts outside the CDR3, is DSGVTQTPKHLITATGQRVTLRCSPRSGDLSVYWYQQSLDQGLQFLIQYYNGEERAKGNILERFSAQQFPDLHSELNLSSLELGDSALYFCASSVGASGGFNEQFFGPGTRLTVL.

To note about this clone: The sample contains more than one DNA sequence encoding this CDR3. This sequence joins TRBV7-2 and TRBJ2-3; TRBD2 matches at 7 bases. Germline loops: CDR1 SGHTA, CDR2 FQGNSA. The trim removed 4 bases at V and 5 bases at J, leaving 6 bases unmatched. The CDR3 length is 14 residues. Written as DNA, the CDR3 is TGTGCCAGCAGCTCTGGCCCGGGGGGAGATACGCAGTATTTT. Residues: CASSSGPGGDTQYF.

The CDR3 region has the DNA TGTGCCAGCAGCTTGGTAGGGTTGCGGGAGGTTGATGAGCAGTTCTTC. This gives the protein CASSLVGLREVDEQFF. This chain uses TRBV5-5 with TRBJ2-1; 8 bases are shared with TRBD2. Germline-derived CDR1 and CDR2 are SGHKS and YYEKEE (reference sequence). This CDR3 has 16 amino acids. V trimming: 0 bases; J trimming: 8 bases; junction bases outside the gene matches: 10.

The chain carries TRBV6-5 and TRBJ1-1; 9 bases line up with TRBD1. This CDR3 has 15 amino acids. Germline trimming cut 5 bases from V and 5 bases from J; bases unmatched to any gene: 9. The germline V gene has CDR1 MNHEY and CDR2 SVGAGI. The CDR3 bases are TGTGCCAGCAGTCCCCTCGGACAGGGGAGAACTGAAGCTTTCTTT. It translates to CASSPLGQGRTEAFF.

The chain couples TRBV5-6 to TRBJ1-1; tentative D call: TRBD1 (5 bases). Germline loops: CDR1 SGHDT, CDR2 YYEEEE. With 2 bases removed from V and 1 base from J, the gap between germline ends came to 6 bases. This CDR3 has 13 residues. The CDR3 is CASSFGGNTEAFF. DNA for the CDR3: TGTGCCAGCAGCTTCGGGGGGAACACTGAAGCTTTCTTT.

The CDR3 bases are TGTGCCAGCAGCGACGACAGGGGAACCTACGAGCAGTACTTC. This gives the protein CASSDDRGTYEQYF. The rearrangement joins TRBV7-2 to TRBJ2-7, with TRBD1 matching 8 bases. The CDR3 is made up of 14 amino acids. The junction had 5 bases not matched to a gene; V was cut back by 5 bases and J by 2 bases. Germline V gives CDR1 SGHTA, CDR2 FQGNSA.

This chain joins TRBV6-5 and TRBJ2-3; TRBD2 matches at 11 bases. J lost 5 bases, V lost 0 bases, and 1 base had no gene match. Germline V CDR1 and CDR2: MNHEY, SVGAGI. CDR3 length: 15 residues. CDR3 residues: CASSYSGLAGDTQYF. The CDR3, as DNA: TGTGCCAGCAGTTACTCAGGACTAGCGGGAGATACGCAGTATTTT.

V usage is TRBV30 and J usage is TRBJ1-2; the match to TRBD1 covers 11 bases. The CDR3 is 20 amino acids. The trim removed 3 bases at V and 0 bases at J, leaving 18 bases unmatched. Germline-derived CDR1 and CDR2 are GTSNPN and SVGIG (reference sequence). Here the CDR3 DNA reads TGTGCCTGGAGACATAGCCTCCGTTCGGACAGGGGGCCGACTAACTATGGCTACACCTTC. Translated: CAWRHSLRSDRGPTNYGYTF.